This is a list of T cell receptor beta chains from one sample in a study of patients with pleural tuberculosis. TCRdb used MiXCR to reprocess the reads, holding one entry per CDR3 protein. The sample lists nearly 30,000 distinct CDR3 sequences; roughly 18% were seen once. The sequencing sample was made of peripheral blood. These receptors were taken from a human donor with pleural tuberculosis. CDR3s include the opening cysteine and the closing phenylalanine or tryptophan. The D gene is left open where the match is weak. Only some rows state a clone size, as once, few, many or a class for expanded clones.

>TRBD1|TRBJ1-2|TRBV19|many
TGTGCCAGTAGTTCCACCGGGACAGGGGCTGGTGGCTACACCTTC
CASSSTGTGAGGYTF
>TRBD1|TRBJ1-5|TRBV7-2|many
TGTGCCAGCAGCTTAAACAGGGGATGGGATCAGCCCCAGCATTTT
CASSLNRGWDQPQHF
>-|TRBJ1-6|TRBV7-2|many
TGTGCCAGCAGCCTTACACGGACACCGTCCTATAATTCACCCCTCCACTTT
CASSLTRTPSYNSPLHF
>-|TRBJ2-1|TRBV7-9|many
TGTGCCAGCAGACCCAGGGGAGGGGGCGGTGAGCAGTTCTTC
CASRPRGGGGEQFF
>-|TRBJ1-3|TRBV4-1|many
TGCGCCAGCAGCCAACTTGACAGGCTGGAAAGCACCATATATTTT
CASSQLDRLESTIYF
>-|TRBJ2-7|TRBV12-3/TRBV12-4|many
TGTGCCAGCAGTTTGCGAGGGATAGGAAACGAGCAGTACTTC
CASSLRGIGNEQYF
>TRBD1|TRBJ1-1|TRBV6-6|-
TGTATCAGCGCCACAGGGGAGATCACTGAAGCTCTCTTT
CISATGEITEALF
>-|TRBJ2-7|TRBV27|medium-sized
TGTGCCAGCTGGGAGGTTGTCTGGGAGCAGTACTTC
CASWEVVWEQYF
>TRBD2|TRBJ2-3|TRBV29-1|many
TGCAGCGTTGTGGATAGCGGGAAAGGCACAGATACGCAGTATTTT
CSVVDSGKGTDTQYF
>-|TRBJ2-7|TRBV18|many
TGTGCCAGCTCACCTAATAGTGACAAGACCTACGAGCAGTACTTC
CASSPNSDKTYEQYF
>-|TRBJ1-3|TRBV25-1|many
TGTGCCAGCAGTGATGGGGGCACCGGAAACACCATATATTTT
CASSDGGTGNTIYF
>-|TRBJ2-7|TRBV6-6|-
TGCGCCAGCAGTTACTCGGGATACTACGAGCAGTACTTC
CASSYSGYYEQYF
>-|TRBJ1-1|TRBV6-2/TRBV6-3|medium-sized
TGTGCCAGCAGCCGATTCGCGAACACTGAAGCTTTCTTT
CASSRFANTEAFF
>-|TRBJ1-2|TRBV28|-
TGTGCCAGCGCCAGCAGCCAAGAATACAGGGCCCATGGCTACACCTTC
CASASSQEYRAHGYTF
>-|TRBJ2-6|TRBV28|many
TGTGCCAGCAGTTTACCGTCTGGGGCCAACGTCCTGACTTTC
CASSLPSGANVLTF
>-|TRBJ2-1|TRBV6-1|many
TGTGCCAGCAGTTTGGAGGGGAGCTCCTACAATGAGCAGTTCTTC
CASSLEGSSYNEQFF
>-|TRBJ1-3|TRBV29-1|-
TGCAGCGTTGCCGTGGGCCTGAGCCCTGGAAACACCATATATTTT
CSVAVGLSPGNTIYF
>-|TRBJ1-6|TRBV9|many
TGTGCCAGCAGCTCTTCGCTAGGCGGGAATTCACCCCTCCACTTT
CASSSSLGGNSPLHF
>TRBD2|TRBJ2-5|TRBV3-1|many
TGTGCCAGCAGCCGCGGACTAGCGGGAGGAGGGGCGGAGACCCAGTACTTC
CASSRGLAGGGAETQYF
>TRBD1|TRBJ1-2|TRBV12-3/TRBV12-4|many
TGTGCCAGCACAAAAACAGGGGGATCTAACTATGGCTACACCTTC
CASTKTGGSNYGYTF
>-|TRBJ2-7|TRBV30|-
TGTGCCTGGAACTCACAGGGAGGTCGAACCTACGAGCAGTACTTC
CAWNSQGGRTYEQYF
>TRBD1|TRBJ1-2|TRBV20-1|medium-sized
TGCAGTGCAAGGGACAGGCGATGTGACACCTTC
CSARDRRCDTF
>-|TRBJ2-1|TRBV4-3|many
TGCGCCAGCAGCCCCTCACGGGGGCCGTCCTACAATGAGCAGTTCTTC
CASSPSRGPSYNEQFF
>-|TRBJ1-1|TRBV6-1|-
TGTGCCAGCAGCAGCAGCGGCACTGAAGCTTTCTTT
CASSSSGTEAFF
>-|TRBJ1-1|TRBV28|medium-sized
TGTGCCAGCAGTTTCCTCCCCACGGAAGCTTTCTTT
CASSFLPTEAFF
>-|TRBJ1-1|TRBV3-1|many
TGTGCCAGCAGCAACCTGGACAGCGGCACTGAAGCTTTCTTT
CASSNLDSGTEAFF
>TRBD1|TRBJ1-2|TRBV7-8|many
TGTGCCAGCCAATACCTACAGGGGCCGTACTATGGCTACACCTTC
CASQYLQGPYYGYTF
>-|TRBJ1-3|TRBV29-1|many
TGCAGCGTTGTTCGCTCCGGTGGAAACACCATATATTTT
CSVVRSGGNTIYF
>TRBD1|TRBJ1-2|TRBV20-1|many
TGCAGTGCACTACGGACAGGGAACTATGGCTACACCTTC
CSALRTGNYGYTF
>-|TRBJ1-1|TRBV28|many
TGTGCCAGCAGTGGCGCGGACGCAGGTATGAACACTGAAGCTTTCTTT
CASSGADAGMNTEAFF
>-|TRBJ2-1|TRBV24-1|many
TGTGCCACCAGTGATTTCGGCTCCGGCTCCTACAATGAGCAGTTCTTC
CATSDFGSGSYNEQFF
>TRBD1|TRBJ2-7|TRBV4-1|many
TGCGCCAGCAGCCATGGACAGGGGGCAAGGTACGAGCAGTACTTC
CASSHGQGARYEQYF
>-|TRBJ2-2|TRBV28|-
TGTGCCAGCAGTCCCCACCTACTAGCCGCCGGGGAGCTGCTTTTT
CASSPHLLAAGELLF
>TRBD2|TRBJ2-1|TRBV4-1|many
TGCGCCAGCAGCCCCCACTCTAGCGGGAGCCACAATGAGCAGTTCTTC
CASSPHSSGSHNEQFF
>-|TRBJ2-1|TRBV5-1|many
TGCGCCAGCAGCTATGGACTTTCCTACAATGAGCAGTTCTTC
CASSYGLSYNEQFF
>TRBD2|TRBJ2-2|TRBV27|medium-sized
TGTGCCAGCAGAGGACTAGCGGGAGCCGGGGAGCTGTTTTTT
CASRGLAGAGELFF
>TRBD1|TRBJ2-7|TRBV27|-
TGTGCCAGCAGTTTTACAGGGGCCGAACAGTACTTC
CASSFTGAEQYF
>-|TRBJ1-2|TRBV7-9|few
TGTGCCAGCAGCTTACTTCAGGGTGGCGGCTACACCTTC
CASSLLQGGGYTF
>-|TRBJ2-3|TRBV4-3|many
TGCGCCAGCAGCCAAAATAAGGGACTGTACACAGATACGCAGTATTTT
CASSQNKGLYTDTQYF
>TRBD1|TRBJ1-2|TRBV20-1|once
TGTAGTGCTAACTCAGACAGGGAAACCTATGGCTACACCTTC
CSANSDRETYGYTF
>TRBD1|TRBJ2-1|TRBV7-2|many
TGTGCCAGCAGTTTCGGACAGGGTGGTGGCAATGAGCAGTTCTTC
CASSFGQGGGNEQFF